This TCR beta chain was identified during a study of cytomegalovirus exposure and HLA in healthy donors (dated by TCRdb to 2017 to 2019). For context, the study as a whole: An earlier analysis of 587 of the donors reported about 250 Gb of sequence data and roughly 110 million unique TCR beta sequences from about 179 million T cells. An early release covering about 600 HLA-typed donors comprised approximately 290 gigabases of sequencing data and around 86 million unique TCR sequences. The genetic ancestry cluster associated with self-reported Caucasian donors included over 65% of the approximately 430 genotyped donors. The study aimed to test whether cataloging public T cell receptors could reveal signatures of past pathogen exposure. The study profiled the T cell repertoires of approximately 700 subjects by immunosequencing and related them to cytomegalovirus serostatus. Besides the first cohort of approximately 670 subjects, a separate validation cohort made up of 120 different subjects was used. The study combined high-throughput TCR immunosequencing, statistical association of individual TCRs with disease status, and machine learning to predict cytomegalovirus infection status. In a later analysis, previously published TCR beta repertoires from 670 or so donors were re-analyzed and high-resolution HLA genotyping was added so that TCR occurrence patterns could be studied. The later analysis used no new phenotypic data to find candidate immune exposures, relying instead on TCR beta sequences and their occurrence across donors. An earlier analysis of several hundred of the donors used high-throughput TCR beta sequencing to judge whether each TCR beta V gene segment behaved as functional or pseudogenic. Donor age, sex, ethnicity and CMV serostatus were collected together with the repertoire data. In a later genetic analysis, genome-wide SNP genotypes for about three fifths of the 666 donors were used, and that subset was treated as a discovery cohort. Every discovery cohort repertoire had been produced on one sequencing platform. HLA typing covered class I and class II loci at four-digit resolution. The number of donors typed differed by locus, with about 629-640 for A, B, C, DRB1 and DQB1, more than 500 for DQA1, 600 to 610 for DPA1, and around 460 for DPB1. Roughly 5 DR-DQ haplotypes were handled as single units for association and clustering, since linkage in the cohort was strong. Among 300 to 450 genotyped donors of the cohort, an average of about 240,000 unique TCR beta nucleotide sequences were sequenced per donor, roughly 20% of them non-productive.

In total, roughly 670 healthy bone marrow donors made up the cohort. Cohort members were all nominally healthy when sampled, although unrecorded immune exposures were likely present. The donor was CMV seropositive and was included in the group of 250 to 300 seropositive cohort members. Every donor gave a peripheral blood sample, and the peripheral blood mononuclear cells from that sample were used for TCR beta sequencing. The Qiagen DNeasy Blood Extraction Kit was used to extract genomic DNA from the blood cell samples. The CDR1 and CDR2 encoded by the germline V gene (reference sequence) are SEHNR and FQNEAQ. The CDR3, from cysteine to phenylalanine, totals 14 residues. Of all the DNA, just the CDR3 is kept, 42 bases in frame from base 1. V loses 4 bases, J loses 8 bases, and the germline ends lie 17 bases apart. What the research found in general, with its limitations: A group of highly shared sequence variants was considered likely to be a technical artifact of the sequencing pipeline. The classifier was reported to diagnose cytomegalovirus status with high specificity and sensitivity in both the original and validation cohorts. A further reported finding was that TCR beta sequences accurately predicted the HLA-A and HLA-B alleles for most subjects in the first cohort. Linkage disequilibrium might explain the correlated functional status among segregating V segments, but an unknown experimental factor could not be ruled out. Only TCR beta chains were sequenced in this cohort, and the absence of alpha or paired-chain data limited detectable features. The study gave a list of 150 to 200 TCR beta chains associated with cytomegalovirus. A later analysis associated about 17,000 TCR beta sequences with specific HLA alleles at a false discovery rate of 0.05. The 87-base-pair reads could not distinguish some IMGT-functional V segments, including TRBV6-2 and TRBV6-3, so those segments were excluded. Assigning TCR associations to individual alleles was difficult when HLA alleles, especially DR and DQ, strongly co-occurred. In a later analysis, HLA-associated TCR beta chains were found to be more clonally expanded and to have lower generation probabilities than equally common non-associated chains. It was suggested by the authors that the approach could potentially be generalized to other disease states and immunological phenotypes. CMV serostatus was the only immune exposure information available for the cohort. The presence/absence analyses assumed that sequencing depth was roughly uniform across donors, and that assumption may not be true. HLA typing was unavailable for some donors at each locus, so association tests used only the typed subset. Broadly in line with IMGT annotations, most TCR beta V segments showed up in productive rearrangements about 87% or about 30% of the time in an earlier analysis of around 550 of the donors. V-gene and J-gene trimming of TCR beta chains was associated with a missense DCLRE1C variant in a later genetic analysis, and the association was replicated in an independent cohort. Because counts were too low, about 18 rarely observed V segments, including chromosome 9 orphons, were excluded from the earlier analysis of a few hundred of the donors. In a later analysis, several top co-occurrence clusters were reported to appear linked to parvovirus B19, influenza, CMV and Epstein-Barr virus. In vitro tests confirmed that a few of the cytomegalovirus-associated TCR beta chains recognize cytomegalovirus antigens. Most TCR sequences were seen in very few donors, while some public TCRs were found in many individuals. According to a later analysis, most CMV-associated TCR beta chains appeared to be HLA-restricted, and the HLA associations seemed to be driven largely by CMV exposure. In a later analysis, the rate of TCR association differed among HLA loci, with DRB1 alleles having the most associated TCRs and HLA-C alleles having the fewest. In a later genetic analysis, fewer N-insertions in productive TCRs were reported among donors in an Asian-associated ancestry cluster than the roughly 710-donor mean.

Receptor amplification or capture employed the immunoSEQ multiplex PCR assay. For the multiplex PCR, a mixture combining 60 forward primers for TCR Vbeta segments and 13 reverse primers for TCR Jbeta segments was used. Amplification of the CDR3 region of rearranged TCR beta genes was performed with a multiplex PCR assay on genomic DNA. Amplified TCR beta libraries were sequenced as 87-base-pair reads on the Illumina HiSeq System. The authors processed their data as follows. A later analysis counted 65 million to 90 million unique TCR beta chains across the 550 to 800 repertoires, and roughly 9.9 million of these chains were shared by at least two donors. To remove PCR and sequencing errors, raw reads were error-corrected and collapsed into unique sequences using a nearest-neighbor algorithm that merged closely related sequences. To assign V, D and J gene segments, CDR3 sequences were aligned to IMGT reference sequences. For a sequence to be retained, at least a six-nucleotide match to both a V gene segment and a J gene segment was required. A rearrangement counted as productive if the CDR3 had no stop codons and remained in frame with V and J, and every other rearrangement counted as non-productive. Following IMGT convention, CDR3 was defined as the stretch from the second conserved V-encoded cysteine up to the conserved J-encoded phenylalanine. The earlier analysis of fewer than 750 of the donors excluded sequences that lacked an unambiguous match to a single V gene segment. An earlier analysis of about 590 of the donors classified V segments as functional when productive rearrangements were above 56.7% and as segregating when the standard deviation between donors was above 5%. A statistical classification framework was developed to diagnose cytomegalovirus status using the catalog of TCR beta chain sequences. In a later analysis, V and J genes were assigned by comparing TCR nucleotide sequences against IMGT/GENE-DB human TR gene sequences. A later analysis assigned CDR3 sequences and most-parsimonious VDJ recombination scenarios with the TCRdist pipeline. A later analysis defined each TCR beta chain by its CDR3 amino acid sequence plus V-gene family, and excluded reads lacking a unique V-gene family. To address suspected cross-contamination and a sequencing artifact, a later analysis removed 592 highly shared, low-generation-probability nucleotide sequences. A later analysis calculated a clonal expansion index for each public chain from normalized within-repertoire ranks of inferred template counts. Generation probabilities in a later analysis came from a VDJ recombination model fitted to out-of-frame rearrangements, and those results were checked against IGoR. In a later analysis, TCR-TCR, TCR-HLA and TCR-CMV co-occurrence was scored with hypergeometric tests, and a repertoire-size bias correction was applied to TCR pairs. In a later analysis, false discovery rates were estimated by permuting HLA or CMV assignments 20 times. A later analysis grouped co-occurring TCRs with DBSCAN, adding TCRdist sequence similarity when clustering within HLA-allele-positive subsets. Repertoires with fewer than 30,000 or more than 120,000 public chains, plus five repertoires with anomalous nucleotide sharing, were excluded from co-occurrence clustering. Drawn from immuneACCESS, this table holds only the in-frame rearrangements with V and J called that TCRdb kept. Clones are partly lost; checked studies trace under half to an unresolved V gene and leave the rest unexplained. V, J and clone size reflect that table, while D and trimming were determined from the DNA. The table for this sample lists around 33,000 clones. Jointly, the top ten make up more than 3.5% of the sample.

On this clone itself: The clone's antigen remains unknown.

This chain joins TRBV7-9 to TRBJ1-2, and possibly TRBD1, on 6 matching bases. The receptor's source is a woman in her thirties or forties in good health and CMV-seropositive. Sequenced input: PBMCs. The CDR3 region reads CASSWTDPLGGYTF. In nucleotide form, the sequence is TGTGCCAGCAGCTGGACAGACCCTCTGGGGGGCTACACCTTC. The variable domain in full, with residues beyond the CDR3 obtained from the reference TRBV7-9 and TRBJ1-2 genes, is DTGVSQNPRHKITKRGQNVTFRCDPISEHNRLYWYRQTLGQGPEFLTYFQNEAQLEKSRLLSDRFSAERPKGSFSTLEIQRTEQGDSAMYLCASSWTDPLGGYTFGSGTRLTVV.